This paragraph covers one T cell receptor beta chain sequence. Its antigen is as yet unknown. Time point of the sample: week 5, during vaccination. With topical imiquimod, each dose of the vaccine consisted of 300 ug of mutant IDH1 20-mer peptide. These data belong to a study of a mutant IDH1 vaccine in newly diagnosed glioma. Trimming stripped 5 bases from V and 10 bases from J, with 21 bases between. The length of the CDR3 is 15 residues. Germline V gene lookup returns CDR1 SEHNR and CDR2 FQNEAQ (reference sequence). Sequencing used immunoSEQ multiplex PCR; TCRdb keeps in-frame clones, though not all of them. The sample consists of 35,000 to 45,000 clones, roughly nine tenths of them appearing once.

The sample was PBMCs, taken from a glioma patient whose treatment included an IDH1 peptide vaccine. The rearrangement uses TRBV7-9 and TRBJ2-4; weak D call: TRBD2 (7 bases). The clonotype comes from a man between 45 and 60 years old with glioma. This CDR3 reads CASSRLAVPQGIQYF. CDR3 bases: TGTGCCAGCAGCCGGCTAGCGGTTCCCCAGGGGATTCAGTACTTC.